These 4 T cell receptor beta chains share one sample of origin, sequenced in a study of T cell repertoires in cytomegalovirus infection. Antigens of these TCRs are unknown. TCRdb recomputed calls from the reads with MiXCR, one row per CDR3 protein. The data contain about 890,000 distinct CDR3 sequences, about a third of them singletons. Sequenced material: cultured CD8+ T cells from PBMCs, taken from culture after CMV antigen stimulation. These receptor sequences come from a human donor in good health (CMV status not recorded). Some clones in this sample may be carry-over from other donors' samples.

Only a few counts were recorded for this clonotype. The CDR3 nucleotides are TGTGCCAGCAGGACACGACCCGCCTACGAGCAGTACTTC. Amino acids: CASRTRPAYEQYF. The chain is built from TRBV6-1 and TRBJ2-7; D is uncertain. V was cut by 6 bases and J by 2 bases, with 11 bases left in between. CDR1 MNHNS and CDR2 SASEGT come from the germline V gene. CDR3 length equals 13 residues.

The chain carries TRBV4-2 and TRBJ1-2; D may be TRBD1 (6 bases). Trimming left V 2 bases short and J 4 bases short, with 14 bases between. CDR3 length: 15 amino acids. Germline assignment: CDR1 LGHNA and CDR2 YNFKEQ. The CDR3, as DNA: TGTGCCAGCAGCCAACGGACGGGACAAGTCTATGGCTACACCTTC. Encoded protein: CASSQRTGQVYGYTF.

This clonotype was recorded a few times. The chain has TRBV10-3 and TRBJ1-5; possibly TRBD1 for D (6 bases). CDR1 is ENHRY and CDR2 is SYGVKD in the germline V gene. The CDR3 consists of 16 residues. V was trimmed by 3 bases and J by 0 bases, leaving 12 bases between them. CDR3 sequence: CAISDLGGSSNQPQHF. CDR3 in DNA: TGTGCCATCAGTGATCTAGGGGGGAGTAGCAATCAGCCCCAGCATTTT.

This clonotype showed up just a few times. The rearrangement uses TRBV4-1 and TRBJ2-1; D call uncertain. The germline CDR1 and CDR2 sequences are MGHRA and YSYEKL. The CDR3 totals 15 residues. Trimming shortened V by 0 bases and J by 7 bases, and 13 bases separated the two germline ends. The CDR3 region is CASSQERLAENEQFF. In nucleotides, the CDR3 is TGCGCCAGCAGCCAAGAAAGGCTGGCTGAGAATGAGCAGTTCTTC.